This T cell receptor (beta chain) was captured in a study of T-cell reconstitution after alpha-beta-depleted transplantation in children. Germline CDR1 is MNHEY and CDR2 is SVGAGI. The CDR3 contains 16 residues. V was clipped by 0 bases and J by 1 base, with 11 bases between them. Unique molecular identifiers tagged the TCRbeta library. From the PCR reads, TCRdb called clonotypes with MiXCR, one entry per CDR3 protein. The data show fewer than 550,000 distinct CDR3 sequences, with over 9.5% seen just once and around 15% held by the top ten. There are a few counts of this clonotype. The antigen remains undetermined. Findings of the study overall: In patients about two months after transplant, alpha-beta T cells reportedly arose from several hundred expanded graft clones. Some patients showed high day-60 TCRbeta diversity, which derived from surviving recipient T cells and thymic progenitors. Fresh T-cell production supplied most of the T-cell counts and diversity seen one year after transplant.

The rearrangement links TRBV6-5 to TRBJ2-3; D call uncertain. This TCR came from a female patient aged 2-9 years who had a stem cell transplant for aplastic anemia, so the T cells may come from the graft donor. The source was PBMCs, mostly from graft donor cells, collected 180 days after TCRalphabeta/CD19-depleted stem cell transplant. The CDR3: CASSYSIPFRTDTQYF. The CDR3 nucleotides are TGTGCCAGCAGTTACTCGATACCATTTCGCACAGATACGCAGTATTTT.